This T cell receptor (beta chain) was retrieved from a study of blood T cell repertoires in COVID-19. Study details: Both acute and convalescent COVID-19 samples were obtained from the United States, Italy and Spain. PBMCs, B-cell-depleted T cells, or T cells were the source of the cDNA or gDNA that made up the material.

Germline lookup yields CDR1 DFQATT and CDR2 SNEGSKA (reference sequence). The germline V and J ends were trimmed by 6 bases and 1 base, with 6 bases remaining between them. This CDR3 is built from 11 residues. This clone was counted at least ten times. Authors' processing steps: Reference gene primer amplification gave nucleated cell count estimates. Only in-frame clones appear in the TCRdb table, and some are missing; sequencing was by immunoSEQ multiplex PCR. V and J calls plus clone size are reproduced from that table; the DNA served to infer D and trimming. The sample holds around 200,000 clones, approximately 79% seen once.

The origin of this receptor is a man aged 45 to 65 who had recovered from COVID-19. The chain is built from TRBV20-1 and TRBJ1-1, with D uncertain. The sample was peripheral blood. The CDR3: CSAPRNTEAFF. The DNA of the CDR3 is TGCAGTGCCCCGAGGAACACTGAAGCTTTCTTT.